This T cell receptor beta chain came from a study of blood T cells in healthy people across ages (dated by TCRdb to the mid-2010s). As for the study more broadly: In model experiments, template switching captured roughly one uniquely barcoded TCR beta cDNA molecule for every two T cells. The study measured age-related changes in TCR beta repertoire diversity using deep sequencing normalized with unique cDNA molecular identifiers. Donors were grouped into four age groups: young (average about 15 years), middle-aged (39), aged (around 62) and long-lived (about 90). To avoid experimental bias, donors of different ages were spread randomly across the sequencing lanes. The study analyzed two additional independent replicas of 1 million unique cDNA reads from the same blood draw for two donors, one aged 18 to 30 and one aged 80 or older.

Systemically healthy Caucasian individuals from Russia, approximately 39 in total and aged about 6 to 95 years, were included as donors. Each donor gave 8 to 10 milliliters of peripheral blood, drawn into EDTA-treated Vacutainer tubes. PBMCs were isolated by Ficoll-Paque density-gradient centrifugation, with at least 6 million obtained per sample. Trizol reagent was used to extract total RNA from PBMCs, with at least 6 micrograms per sample. For every donor, an aliquot of PBMCs went through flow cytometry to measure the percentages of naive CD45RAhigh/CD27high T cells. The method behind the library was 5' RACE. TCRdb names Illumina HiSeq 2500 as the instrument used. A second PCR of about 6 to 11 cycles was performed with a sample-barcoded 5' primer and a J-beta primer mix. Each TCR beta cDNA molecule received a unique molecular identifier from a template-switch 5' adaptor carrying 12 random nucleotides. Each sample yielded at least 3 million CDR3-containing paired-end reads. First-strand cDNA synthesis was performed from all RNA using the Mint cDNA synthesis kit, with priming by a TRBC-specific oligonucleotide. Following uracil-DNA glycosylase treatment, all cDNA underwent a first 18-cycle PCR with the universal primers M1SS and BC2_uni_R. In the source study's methods: Normalization of each sample was performed by random selection of 1 million high-quality reads, each carrying a distinct molecular identifier. Reads sharing molecular identifiers were discarded rather than binned into consensus sequences. MiTCR, run with a Q25 quality threshold and the strictest error-elimination algorithm, handled CDR3 identification, clonotype clustering and error correction. A nonparametric unseen species model with Euler transformation was used to estimate a lower bound on total TCR beta diversity. Using fastp trimming at Q25 and MiXCR clonotype assembly, TCRdb reanalyzed the public sequencing data and kept in-frame beta chains. Identical CDR3 proteins give one entry, which carries the most common genes and DNA. TCRdb, not the original authors, processed these V and J calls. For this sample there are about 1.5 million distinct CDR3 sequences; 42% appear just once. The ten largest account for 7.9% of the sample.

Broad study findings and their caveats: Observed TCR beta diversity per million T cells fell roughly linearly with age, and a significant reduction was already apparent by age about 36. Since profiling was done on bulk unsorted PBMCs, naive and antigen-experienced compartments could not be conclusively compared. Total diversity estimates from one million sequenced T cells were considered lower bounds and underestimates. The long-lived group showed more naive CD4+ T cells, fewer expanded clones and increased TCR diversity than the aged group, suggesting age selection. The percentage of naive T cells measured by flow cytometry correlated strongly with observed TCR beta diversity. Because the CMV infection status of the donors was unknown, age-related changes in expanded clonotypes may potentially have been confounded.

In regard to this clonotype: Its specific antigen is unknown. No clone much larger than this one lies a single base away; base qualities are absent.

Sequences were obtained from blood. This TCR was recovered from a woman between 18 and 29 years old in good health.

The CDR3 in this case is CASSLDRVTYGYTF. At the DNA level, the sequence is TGTGCCAGCAGCTTGGACAGGGTAACTTATGGCTACACCTTC. Recombination joined TRBV5-5 with TRBJ1-2; possibly the D gene is TRBD1, per 6 matching bases. The junction carries 11 bases between V and J, which are trimmed by 0 bases and 5 bases respectively. CDR1 and CDR2 were assigned from the germline V gene (reference sequence) as SGHKS and YYEKEE. From the cysteine through the phenylalanine, the CDR3 covers 14 amino acids. CDR3 DNA only is kept here, 42 bases in frame from base 1.